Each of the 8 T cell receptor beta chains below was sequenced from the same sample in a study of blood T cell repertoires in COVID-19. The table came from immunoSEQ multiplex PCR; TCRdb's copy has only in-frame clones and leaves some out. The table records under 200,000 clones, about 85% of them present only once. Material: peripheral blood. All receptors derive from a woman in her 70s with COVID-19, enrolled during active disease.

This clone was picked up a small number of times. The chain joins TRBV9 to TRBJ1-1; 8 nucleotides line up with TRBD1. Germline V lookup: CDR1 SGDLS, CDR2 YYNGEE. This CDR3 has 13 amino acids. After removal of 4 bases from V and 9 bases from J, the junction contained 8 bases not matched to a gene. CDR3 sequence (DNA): TGTGCCAGCAGCTCAGGAGGACAGGGCCAAGCTTTCTTT. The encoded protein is CASSSGGQGQAFF.

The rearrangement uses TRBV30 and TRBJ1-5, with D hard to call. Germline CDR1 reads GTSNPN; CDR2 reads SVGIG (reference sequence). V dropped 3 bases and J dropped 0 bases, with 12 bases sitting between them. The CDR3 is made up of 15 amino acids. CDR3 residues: CAWRAAPGSNQPQHF. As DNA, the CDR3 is TGTGCCTGGAGGGCAGCCCCAGGTAGCAATCAGCCCCAGCATTTT.

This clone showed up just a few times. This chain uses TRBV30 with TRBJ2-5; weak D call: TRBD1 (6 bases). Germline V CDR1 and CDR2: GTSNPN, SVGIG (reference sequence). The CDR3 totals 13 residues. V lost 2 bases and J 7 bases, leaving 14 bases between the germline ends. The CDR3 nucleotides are TGTGCCTGGAGTACCACAGGGAAGGGGACCCAGTACTTC. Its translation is CAWSTTGKGTQYF.

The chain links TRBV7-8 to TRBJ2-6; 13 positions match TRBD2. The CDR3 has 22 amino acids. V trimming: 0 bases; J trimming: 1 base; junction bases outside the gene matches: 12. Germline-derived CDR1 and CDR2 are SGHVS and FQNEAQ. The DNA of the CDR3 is TGTGCCAGCAGCTTAGCTCCTCTGGTGGGACTAGCGGGGTCGTCTGGGGCCAACGTCCTGACTTTC. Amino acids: CASSLAPLVGLAGSSGANVLTF. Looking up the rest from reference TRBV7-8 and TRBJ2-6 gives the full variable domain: GAGVSQSPRYKVAKRGQDVALRCDPISGHVSLFWYQQALGQGPEFLTYFQNEAQLDKSGLPSDRFFAERPEGSVSTLKIQRTQQEDSAVYLCASSLAPLVGLAGSSGANVLTFGAGSRLTVL.

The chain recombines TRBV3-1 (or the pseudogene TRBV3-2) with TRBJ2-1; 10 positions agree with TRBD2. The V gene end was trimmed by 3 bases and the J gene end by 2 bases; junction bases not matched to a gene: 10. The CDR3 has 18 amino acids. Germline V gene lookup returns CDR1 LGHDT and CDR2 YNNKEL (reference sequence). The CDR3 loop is CASSQRPGLASTYNEQFF. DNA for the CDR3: TGTGCCAGCAGCCAGCGGCCGGGACTAGCGTCTACCTACAATGAGCAGTTCTTC.

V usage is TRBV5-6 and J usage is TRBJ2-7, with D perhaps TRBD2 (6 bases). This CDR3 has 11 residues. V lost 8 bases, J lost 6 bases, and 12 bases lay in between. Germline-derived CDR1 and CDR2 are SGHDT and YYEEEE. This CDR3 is CARGRGGEQYV. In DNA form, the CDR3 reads TGTGCCAGGGGAAGGGGAGGCGAGCAGTACGTC.

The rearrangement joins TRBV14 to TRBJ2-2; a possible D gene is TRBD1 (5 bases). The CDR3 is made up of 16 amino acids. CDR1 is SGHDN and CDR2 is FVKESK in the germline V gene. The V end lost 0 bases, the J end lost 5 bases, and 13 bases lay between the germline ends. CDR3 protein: CASSQEMGQTTGELFF. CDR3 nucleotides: TGTGCCAGCAGCCAAGAGATGGGGCAGACTACCGGGGAGCTGTTTTTT.

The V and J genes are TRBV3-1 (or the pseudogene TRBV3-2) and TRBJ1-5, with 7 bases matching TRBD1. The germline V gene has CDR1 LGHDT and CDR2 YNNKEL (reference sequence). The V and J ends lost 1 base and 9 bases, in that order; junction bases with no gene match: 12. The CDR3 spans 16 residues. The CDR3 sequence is CASSQGFGGTAWPQHF. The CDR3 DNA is TGTGCCAGCAGCCAAGGGTTCGGAGGGACAGCTTGGCCCCAGCATTTT.